This TCR beta chain is drawn from a study of shared clonotypes between healthy human individuals. Study as a whole: The composition of the donors was a couple of women and three men aged 18 to 49.

Trimming took off 9 bases at V and 6 bases at J, with 12 bases between the two ends. This CDR3 comprises 12 residues. Germline CDR1 is MNHEY and CDR2 is SMNVEV (reference sequence). The study separated CD4+ cells into CD45RA+ naive and CD45RA-negative memory subsets. Here immunoSEQ multiplex PCR was the method, and the copy in TCRdb shows in-frame clones only, minus some. The table has roughly 2.6 million clones, 85% to 95% seen once. This receptor was identified in a man younger than 35 in good health. What was sequenced was naive CD4+ T cells sorted from blood. Subset defined: CD45RA+ positively selected. The chain employs TRBV27 and TRBJ2-1, with TRBD1 as a possible D gene (5 bases). CDR3 amino acids: CARRFRGNEQFF. The CDR3, as DNA: TGTGCCAGGCGGTTTAGGGGCAATGAGCAGTTCTTC.